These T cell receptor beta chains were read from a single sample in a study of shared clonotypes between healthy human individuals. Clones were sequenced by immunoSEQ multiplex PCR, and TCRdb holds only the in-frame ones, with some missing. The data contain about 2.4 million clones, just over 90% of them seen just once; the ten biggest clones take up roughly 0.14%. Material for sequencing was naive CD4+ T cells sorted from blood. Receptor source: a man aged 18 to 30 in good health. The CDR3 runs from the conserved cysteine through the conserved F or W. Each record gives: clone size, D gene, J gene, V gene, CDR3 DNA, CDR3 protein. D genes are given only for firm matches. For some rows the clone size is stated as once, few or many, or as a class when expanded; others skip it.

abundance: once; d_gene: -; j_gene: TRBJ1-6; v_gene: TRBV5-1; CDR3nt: TGCGCCAGCAGCTTGGCCAGGCAGGAATATTCACCCCTCCACTTT; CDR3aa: CASSLARQEYSPLHF
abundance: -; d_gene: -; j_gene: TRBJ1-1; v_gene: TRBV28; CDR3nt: TGTGCCAGCCGGGACAACTTGAACACTGAAGCTTTCTTT; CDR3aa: CASRDNLNTEAFF
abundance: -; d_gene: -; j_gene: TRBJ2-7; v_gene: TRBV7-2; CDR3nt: TGTGCCAGCAGCCTAAGCCGGGACTTGGCTTACGAGCAGTACTTC; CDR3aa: CASSLSRDLAYEQYF
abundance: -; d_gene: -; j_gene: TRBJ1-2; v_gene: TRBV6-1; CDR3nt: TGTGCCAGCAGTGATTCGGGGGGGTCAGCCTATGGCTACACCTTC; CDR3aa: CASSDSGGSAYGYTF
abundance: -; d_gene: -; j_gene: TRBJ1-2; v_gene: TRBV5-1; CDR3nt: TGCGCCAGCAGCCCCCTGGGCCTCAGGGCCCAGGGCTACACCTTC; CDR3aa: CASSPLGLRAQGYTF
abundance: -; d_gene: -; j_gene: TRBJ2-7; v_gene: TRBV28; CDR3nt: TGTGCCAGCAGTTCCCCCCGTGAGCAGTACTTC; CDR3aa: CASSSPREQYF
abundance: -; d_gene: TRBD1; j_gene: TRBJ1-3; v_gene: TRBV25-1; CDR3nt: TGTGCCAGCAGTGGAACTGGGACAGGGGCGCGAAACACCATATATTTT; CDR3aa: CASSGTGTGARNTIYF
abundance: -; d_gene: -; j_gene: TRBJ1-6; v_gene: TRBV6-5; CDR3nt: TGTGCCAGCAGTTCCAACCGGGACGGAAATTCACCCCTCCACTTT; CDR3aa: CASSSNRDGNSPLHF
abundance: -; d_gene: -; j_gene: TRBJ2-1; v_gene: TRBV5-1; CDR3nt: TGCGCCAGCAGCCATCCGGGGACCGGGGTCGGTGAGCAGTTCTTC; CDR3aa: CASSHPGTGVGEQFF
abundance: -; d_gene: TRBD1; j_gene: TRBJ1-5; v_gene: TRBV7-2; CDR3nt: TGTGCCAGCAGCCTACGACAGGGGGCCGATGCCCAGCATTTT; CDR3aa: CASSLRQGADAQHF
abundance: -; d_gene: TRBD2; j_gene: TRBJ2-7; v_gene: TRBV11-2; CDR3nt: TGTGCCAGCAGCTTACTAGCGGGAGTCTACGAGCAGTACTTC; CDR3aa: CASSLLAGVYEQYF
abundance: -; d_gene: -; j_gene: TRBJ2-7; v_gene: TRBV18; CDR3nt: TGTGCCAGCTCACTTCAGGGGTACTCCTACGAGCAGTACTTC; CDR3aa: CASSLQGYSYEQYF
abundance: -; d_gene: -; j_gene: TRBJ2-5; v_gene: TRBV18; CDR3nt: TGTGCCAGCTCACTCGACAGTCAAGAGACCCAGTACTTC; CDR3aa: CASSLDSQETQYF
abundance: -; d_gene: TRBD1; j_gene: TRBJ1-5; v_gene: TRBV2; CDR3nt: TGTGCCACTACAGGGGGATTGAATCAGCCCCAGCATTTT; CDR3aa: CATTGGLNQPQHF
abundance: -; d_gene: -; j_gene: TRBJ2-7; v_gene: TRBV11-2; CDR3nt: TGTGCCAGCAGCTTTGGAACAGGCCCTGGCGAGCAGTACTTC; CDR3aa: CASSFGTGPGEQYF
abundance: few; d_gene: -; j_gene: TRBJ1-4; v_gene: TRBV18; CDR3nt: TGTGCCAGCTCACCAATCGGTGAAAAACTGTTTTTT; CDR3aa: CASSPIGEKLFF
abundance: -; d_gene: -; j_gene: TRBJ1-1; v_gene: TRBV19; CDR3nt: TGTGCCAGTAGTATAGACGGGACACCAGTCGATGAAGCTTTCTTT; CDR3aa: CASSIDGTPVDEAFF
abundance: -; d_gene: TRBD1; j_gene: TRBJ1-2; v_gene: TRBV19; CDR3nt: TGTGCCAGTAGTATCGGACAGGGGGACTATGGCTACACCTTC; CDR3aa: CASSIGQGDYGYTF
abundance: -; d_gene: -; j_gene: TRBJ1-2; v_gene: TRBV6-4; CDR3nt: TGTGCCAGCAGTACGCAAGGGTATGGCTACACCTTC; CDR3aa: CASSTQGYGYTF
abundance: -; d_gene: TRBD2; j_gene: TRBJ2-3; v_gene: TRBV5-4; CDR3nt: TGTGCCAGCAGCTCGGGACTAGCGGGAGCAGATACGCAGTATTTT; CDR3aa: CASSSGLAGADTQYF
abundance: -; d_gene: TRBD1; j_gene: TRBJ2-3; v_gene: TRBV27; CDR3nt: TGTGCCAGCAGTAGTAGTAGGGGGCGAATAGGCACAGATACGCAGTATTTT; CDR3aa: CASSSSRGRIGTDTQYF
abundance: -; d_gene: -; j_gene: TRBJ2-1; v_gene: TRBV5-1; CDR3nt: TGCGCCAGCAGCTTAGAGGTCGCGAGCTCCTACAATGAGCAGTTCTTC; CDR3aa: CASSLEVASSYNEQFF